This T cell receptor beta chain was profiled in a study of blood T cell repertoires in COVID-19. About the study: Acute-phase and convalescent COVID-19 samples originated in the United States, Italy and Spain. PBMCs, B-cell-depleted T cells, or T cells provided the cDNA or gDNA that made up the material.

CDR1 and CDR2 (germline): MGHRA, YSYEKL. V gave up 1 base and J gave up 2 bases, with 14 bases separating them. The CDR3 contains 16 residues. Per the study methods: Amplification with reference gene primers provided the estimates of nucleated cell counts. Clones were read by immunoSEQ multiplex PCR, and TCRdb kept only the in-frame ones, dropping some. The DNA gave D and trimming, while V, J and clone size come from that table. This sample carries 150,000 to 180,000 clones, about 89% of them seen once, and the ten largest clones take 0.45% to 0.65%. Sequencing was carried out using peripheral blood. The chain carries TRBV4-1 and TRBJ2-5; a weak D match, TRBD2 (6 bases). The sequence came from a man aged 45-60 years with acute or convalescent COVID-19. The DNA of the CDR3 is TGCGCCAGCAGCCAAGTAGGAGCTAGCGATCAAGAGACCCAGTACTTC. It is translated as CASSQVGASDQETQYF.